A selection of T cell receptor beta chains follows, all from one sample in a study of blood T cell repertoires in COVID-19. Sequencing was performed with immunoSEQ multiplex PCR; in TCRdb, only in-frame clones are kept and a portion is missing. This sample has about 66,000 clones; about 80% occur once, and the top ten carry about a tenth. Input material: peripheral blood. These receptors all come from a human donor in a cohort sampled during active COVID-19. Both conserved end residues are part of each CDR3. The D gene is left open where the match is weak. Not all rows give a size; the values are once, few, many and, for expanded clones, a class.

CDR3: CASSSQGDEQYF
DNA: TGTGCCAGCAGCTCTCAGGGGGACGAGCAGTACTTC
D: TRBD1
V: TRBV11-2
size: NA
length: 12
J: TRBJ2-7

CDR3: CASSQTSGSRDTQYF
DNA: TGCGCCAGCAGCCAAACTAGCGGCTCGAGGGATACGCAGTATTTT
D: TRBD2
V: TRBV4-3
size: NA
length: 15
J: TRBJ2-3

CDR3: CASSLEGLGHEQYF
DNA: TGTGCCAGCAGCTTAGAGGGACTAGGACACGAGCAGTACTTC
D: TRBD2
V: TRBV7-2
size: once
length: 14
J: TRBJ2-7

CDR3: CASSLGGEGTEAFF
DNA: TGTGCCAGCAGCTTAGGAGGGGAGGGGACTGAAGCTTTCTTT
D: NA
V: TRBV7-8
size: NA
length: 14
J: TRBJ1-1

CDR3: CASSLRISGLGNEQYF
DNA: TGTGCCAGCAGCTTGCGGATCTCGGGACTAGGCAACGAGCAGTACTTC
D: TRBD2
V: TRBV5-5
size: NA
length: 16
J: TRBJ2-7

CDR3: CASSSLDGITDPTF
DNA: TGTGCCAGCAGCTCCTTGGACGGGATTACGGATCCCACCTTC
D: NA
V: TRBV11-2
size: NA
length: 14
J: TRBJ1-2

CDR3: CASSYSRTQETQYF
DNA: TGTGCCAGCAGTTACTCGAGAACCCAAGAGACCCAGTACTTC
D: NA
V: TRBV6-2/TRBV6-3
size: NA
length: 14
J: TRBJ2-5

CDR3: CASSSGLAGATDTQYF
DNA: TGCGCCAGCAGCTCGGGACTAGCGGGAGCCACAGATACGCAGTATTTT
D: TRBD2
V: TRBV5-1
size: few
length: 16
J: TRBJ2-3

CDR3: CASSSISGGRTEAFF
DNA: TGTGCCAGCAGTTCCATCTCCGGGGGGCGTACTGAAGCTTTCTTT
D: NA
V: TRBV28
size: NA
length: 15
J: TRBJ1-1

CDR3: CASSQYGGSNQPQHF
DNA: TGTGCCAGCAGCCAATACGGCGGTAGCAATCAGCCCCAGCATTTT
D: NA
V: TRBV16
size: few
length: 15
J: TRBJ1-5

CDR3: CATPRQTRSNSPLHF
DNA: TGTGCCACTCCCCGACAAACACGTTCTAATTCACCCCTCCACTTT
D: NA
V: TRBV9
size: NA
length: 15
J: TRBJ1-6

CDR3: CASSVGLAGETQYF
DNA: TGTGCCAGCAGCGTAGGACTAGCCGGCGAGACCCAGTACTTC
D: TRBD2
V: TRBV9
size: NA
length: 14
J: TRBJ2-5

CDR3: CAWGAVAGVNTGELFF
DNA: TGTGCCTGGGGAGCCGTTGCGGGAGTCAACACCGGGGAGCTGTTTTTT
D: TRBD2
V: TRBV30
size: NA
length: 16
J: TRBJ2-2

CDR3: CASSFNRNNEQFF
DNA: TGTGCCAGCAGCTTTAACAGGAACAATGAGCAGTTCTTC
D: NA
V: TRBV7-9
size: NA
length: 13
J: TRBJ2-1

CDR3: CASSKDPGDTGELFF
DNA: TGTGCCAGCAGCAAAGACCCAGGGGACACCGGGGAGCTGTTTTTT
D: NA
V: TRBV21-1
size: NA
length: 15
J: TRBJ2-2

CDR3: CASSARTGWTGELFF
DNA: TGTGCCAGCAGCGCTCGGACAGGGTGGACCGGGGAGCTGTTTTTT
D: TRBD1
V: TRBV9
size: NA
length: 15
J: TRBJ2-2

CDR3: CASSESTSGRPKQFF
DNA: TGCGCCAGCAGTGAGTCTACTAGCGGGAGGCCGAAGCAGTTCTTC
D: TRBD2
V: TRBV10-2
size: NA
length: 15
J: TRBJ2-1

CDR3: CASSNRDREQPQHF
DNA: TGTGCCAGCAGTAACCGGGACAGGGAGCAGCCCCAGCATTTT
D: TRBD1
V: TRBV6-5
size: NA
length: 14
J: TRBJ1-5

CDR3: CASSANLGLVSATQYF
DNA: TGTGCCAGCAGTGCAAACCTCGGACTAGTTAGCGCTACGCAGTATTTT
D: TRBD2
V: TRBV25-1
size: NA
length: 16
J: TRBJ2-3

CDR3: CASSWTQRGTDTQYF
DNA: TGTGCCAGCAGTTGGACTCAGAGGGGCACAGATACGCAGTATTTT
D: NA
V: TRBV28
size: NA
length: 15
J: TRBJ2-3

CDR3: CASSQGVGRYEQYF
DNA: TGCGCCAGCAGCCAAGGGGTGGGCAGGTACGAGCAGTACTTC
D: NA
V: TRBV4-3
size: NA
length: 14
J: TRBJ2-7

CDR3: CAWRDRTGQPQHF
DNA: TGTGCCTGGAGGGACAGGACAGGGCAGCCCCAGCATTTT
D: TRBD1
V: TRBV30
size: NA
length: 13
J: TRBJ1-5

CDR3: CAIRGTTQETQYF
DNA: TGTGCCATCAGGGGGACAACTCAAGAGACCCAGTACTTC
D: NA
V: TRBV10-3
size: NA
length: 13
J: TRBJ2-5

CDR3: CASSQVAGSYEQYF
DNA: TGTGCCAGCAGCCAAGTTGCGGGTTCCTACGAGCAGTACTTC
D: NA
V: TRBV3-1/TRBV3-2
size: few
length: 14
J: TRBJ2-7

CDR3: CASSLGGSGPPYSPLHF
DNA: TGTGCCAGCAGTCTCGGTGGCAGCGGGCCACCGTATTCACCCCTCCACTTT
D: NA
V: TRBV28
size: NA
length: 17
J: TRBJ1-6

CDR3: CASSSDQGTDSPLHF
DNA: TGCGCCAGCAGCTCGGATCAGGGGACGGATTCACCCCTCCACTTT
D: NA
V: TRBV5-1
size: NA
length: 15
J: TRBJ1-6

CDR3: CASREGPYSGNTIYF
DNA: TGTGCCAGCAGGGAGGGACCGTACTCTGGAAACACCATATATTTT
D: NA
V: TRBV7-2
size: NA
length: 15
J: TRBJ1-3

CDR3: CASSYRPAGGGEQYF
DNA: TGTGCCAGCAGCTACCGGCCAGCGGGAGGGGGTGAGCAGTACTTC
D: TRBD2
V: TRBV5-6
size: NA
length: 15
J: TRBJ2-7

CDR3: CATSAGGNGNQPQHF
DNA: TGTGCCACCAGCGCCGGCGGAAACGGCAATCAGCCCCAGCATTTT
D: NA
V: TRBV24-1
size: few
length: 15
J: TRBJ1-5

CDR3: CASSLSAYEQYF
DNA: TGTGCCAGCAGCTTATCGGCCTACGAGCAGTACTTC
D: NA
V: TRBV7-9
size: few
length: 12
J: TRBJ2-7

CDR3: CASSPRGLYAEQQYF
DNA: TGTGCCAGCAGCCCCCGGGGTCTGTATGCGGAGCAGCAGTACTTC
D: NA
V: TRBV7-2
size: few
length: 15
J: TRBJ2-7

CDR3: CSVGQGITEAFF
DNA: TGCAGCGTTGGGCAGGGTATTACTGAAGCTTTCTTT
D: NA
V: TRBV29-1
size: NA
length: 12
J: TRBJ1-1

CDR3: CASSLTTGTGGFYEQYF
DNA: TGTGCCAGCAGCCTCACCACCGGGACGGGGGGGTTCTACGAGCAGTACTTC
D: TRBD2
V: TRBV7-9
size: NA
length: 17
J: TRBJ2-7

CDR3: CASSLGHTSTDTQYF
DNA: TGCGCCAGCAGCCTCGGACATACTAGCACAGATACGCAGTATTTT
D: NA
V: TRBV4-3
size: NA
length: 15
J: TRBJ2-3

CDR3: CSVVRREVSYNEQFF
DNA: TGCAGCGTTGTTCGGCGGGAGGTCTCCTACAATGAGCAGTTCTTC
D: TRBD2
V: TRBV29-1
size: once
length: 15
J: TRBJ2-1

CDR3: CASSPRGSEQFF
DNA: TGTGCCAGCAGCCCCAGGGGTAGTGAGCAGTTCTTC
D: NA
V: TRBV6-2/TRBV6-3
size: few
length: 12
J: TRBJ2-1

CDR3: CASSFTVVAYEQYF
DNA: TGCGCCAGCAGCTTTACGGTGGTAGCCTACGAGCAGTACTTC
D: NA
V: TRBV4-3
size: NA
length: 14
J: TRBJ2-7

CDR3: CASSPQGTSTDTQYF
DNA: TGCGCCAGCAGCCCACAGGGGACCAGCACAGATACGCAGTATTTT
D: TRBD1
V: TRBV5-1
size: NA
length: 15
J: TRBJ2-3

CDR3: CARICRGFEYGYTF
DNA: TGTGCCAGAATCTGTCGGGGGTTTGAGTATGGCTACACCTTC
D: NA
V: TRBV5-3
size: NA
length: 14
J: TRBJ1-2

CDR3: CASSLWRQGPNEQYF
DNA: TGTGCCAGCAGCTTGTGGAGACAGGGGCCTAACGAGCAGTACTTC
D: TRBD1
V: TRBV5-4
size: NA
length: 15
J: TRBJ2-7

CDR3: CASSPGLAGYTDTQYF
DNA: TGTGCCAGCAGTCCCGGACTAGCGGGATACACAGATACGCAGTATTTT
D: TRBD2
V: TRBV28
size: NA
length: 16
J: TRBJ2-3

CDR3: CASVVRGSTDTQYF
DNA: TGTGCCAGCGTTGTCAGGGGGAGCACAGATACGCAGTATTTT
D: TRBD1
V: TRBV7-9
size: NA
length: 14
J: TRBJ2-3

CDR3: CASSLEAGGPYEQYF
DNA: TGCGCCAGCAGCTTGGAGGCGGGAGGGCCCTACGAGCAGTACTTC
D: TRBD2
V: TRBV5-1
size: NA
length: 15
J: TRBJ2-7

CDR3: CASSNTFNQPQHF
DNA: TGTGCCAGTAGTAACACCTTCAATCAGCCCCAGCATTTT
D: NA
V: TRBV19
size: NA
length: 13
J: TRBJ1-5

CDR3: CAWAGGVYGYTF
DNA: TGTGCCTGGGCGGGGGGGGTTTATGGCTACACCTTC
D: NA
V: TRBV30
size: NA
length: 12
J: TRBJ1-2

CDR3: CASSQGLAGGDTQYF
DNA: TGTGCCAGCAGCCAGGGACTAGCGGGAGGGGATACGCAGTATTTT
D: TRBD2
V: TRBV5-4
size: once
length: 15
J: TRBJ2-3

CDR3: CASSEGTANEKLFF
DNA: TGTGCCAGCAGCGAGGGGACAGCCAATGAAAAACTGTTTTTT
D: TRBD1
V: TRBV6-2/TRBV6-3
size: NA
length: 14
J: TRBJ1-4